This entry lists 9 T cell receptor beta chains sequenced from one sample in a study of monozygotic twins with inflammatory bowel disease (dated by TCRdb to between 2019 and 2020). The library came from 5' RACE. This sample was sequenced with an Illumina HiSeq 2500. With the reads reprocessed by TCRdb, a single entry stands for each CDR3 protein sequence and no DNA is reported. This sample's clone table shows roughly 300,000 distinct CDR3 sequences. The leading ten clones occupy 5.6% of the sample. Sequenced sample: blood. These receptors were collected from a human donor with ulcerative colitis or Crohn's disease, or a healthy co-twin of an affected twin (not recorded which).

The CDR3: CASSIEELPYNEQFF. The chain joins TRBV19 to TRBJ2-1. Germline values: CDR1 LNHDA, CDR2 SQIVND (reference sequence). The CDR3 extends over 15 amino acids.

The gene calls are TRBV6-2 or TRBV6-3 and TRBJ2-7; lacking DNA, the TRBD1 call made by TCRdb goes unchecked. This CDR3 has 15 amino acids. Germline lookup yields CDR1 MNHEY and CDR2 SVGEGT. This chain's CDR3 is CASTRQGASSYEQYF.

CDR3 loop: CASSQRGWNEQFF. V gene TRBV12-3 or TRBV12-4 combines with J gene TRBJ2-1. The length of the CDR3 is 13 residues.

The genes are TRBV5-1 and TRBJ2-1; TCRdb gives TRBD2 as the D gene, but with no DNA this cannot be confirmed. This CDR3 contains 16 residues. Germline V gene data show CDR1 as SGHRS and CDR2 as YFSETQ. The CDR3 reads CASSLELAGSEYEQFF.

CDR3 sequence: CASSPQGYGYTF. This sequence joins TRBV7-9 and TRBJ1-2; no DNA is available, so the TRBD1 call from TCRdb remains unchecked. The CDR3 is 12 amino acids. Germline CDR1 SEHNR, CDR2 FQNEAQ (reference sequence). Based on the CDR3 plus reference TRBV7-9 and TRBJ1-2, the full variable domain is DTGVSQNPRHKITKRGQNVTFRCDPISEHNRLYWYRQTLGQGPEFLTYFQNEAQLEKSRLLSDRFSAERPKGSFSTLEIQRTEQGDSAMYLCASSPQGYGYTFGSGTRLTVV.

The chain has TRBV10-3 and TRBJ1-5. This CDR3 contains 13 residues. The V gene's germline CDR1 is ENHRY and CDR2 SYGVKD. The CDR3 sequence is CAISESLQQPQHF.

The J gene is TRBJ1-4, the V gene TRBV7-9; the D gene TCRdb calls, TRBD1, cannot be checked with no DNA. Germline V gene sequence: CDR1 SEHNR, CDR2 FQNEAQ (reference sequence). The CDR3 consists of 16 residues. CDR3 residues: CASSPRVDRNNEKLFF.

The chain is built from TRBV12-3 or TRBV12-4 and TRBJ1-1; the D gene TCRdb calls, TRBD1, cannot be checked with no DNA. The CDR3 length is 14 residues. The CDR3 region is CASSLGTANTEAFF.

The J gene is TRBJ2-7, the V gene TRBV5-1; TCRdb outputs TRBD2, but without DNA this stays unchecked. Germline V gene lookup returns CDR1 SGHRS and CDR2 YFSETQ. This CDR3 has 15 amino acids. The CDR3 protein is CASSDKSGGPYEQYF.